These 13 T cell receptor beta chains were sequenced from one sample in a study of CD8 T cells in ankylosing spondylitis. Notes on the study in general: One TCR beta motif, made up of 7 or 8 highly homologous variants, appeared characteristic of ankylosing spondylitis blood.

No antigen has been assigned to these receptors. TCRdb re-called the 5' RACE reads with MiXCR, one entry per CDR3 protein. The sample carries more than 400,000 distinct CDR3 sequences, about 5.2% recorded once. Sequencing was carried out using blood, either unsorted or a sorted T cell fraction (not recorded which). Receptor source: a male donor with ankylosing spondylitis.

This clonotype was recorded at least ten times. The chain employs TRBV20-1 and TRBJ1-6; D gene uncertain. V was pared by 1 base and J by 0 bases, with 10 bases between. Per the germline V gene, CDR1 is DFQATT and CDR2 is SNEGSKA (reference sequence). CDR3 size: 16 residues. CDR3 residues: CSARAAGSSYNSPLHF. CDR3 DNA sequence: TGCAGTGCTAGAGCCGCCGGGAGCTCCTATAATTCACCCCTCCACTTT.

At least ten counts were recorded for this clonotype. The chain joins TRBV7-9 to TRBJ2-5; TRBD1 matches 7 bases. The length of the CDR3 is 14 residues. The germline V gene encodes CDR1 SEHNR and CDR2 FQNEAQ (reference sequence). V dropped 5 bases and J dropped 2; count of bases not matched to a gene: 5. In nucleotides, the CDR3 is TGTGCCAGCAGCCCAACAGGGGTACAAGAGACCCAGTACTTC. It yields the protein CASSPTGVQETQYF.

This clonotype was detected many times. The chain couples TRBV5-1 to TRBJ2-5; D is unresolved. Deletions cut 5 bases from V and 1 base from J, with 9 bases between. The CDR3 totals 13 residues. Germline V lookup: CDR1 SGHRS, CDR2 YFSETQ. CDR3 amino acids: CASSMAVQETQYF. In DNA form, the CDR3 reads TGCGCCAGCAGTATGGCGGTCCAAGAGACCCAGTACTTC.

This clonotype was detected many times. This chain uses TRBV28 with TRBJ1-4, with D hard to call. Germline CDR1 MDHEN, CDR2 SYDVKM. Trimming cost V 3 bases and J 7 bases, with 15 bases left between them. This CDR3 comprises 15 residues. The CDR3 spells CASSLWAAGGEKLFF. In nucleotides, the CDR3 is TGTGCCAGCAGTTTGTGGGCGGCAGGTGGTGAAAAACTGTTTTTT.

This clonotype was observed many times. The chain is built from TRBV20-1 and TRBJ2-3; TRBD1 matches 7 bases. The V gene end was trimmed by 3 bases and the J gene end by 2 bases; junction bases not matched to a gene: 2. Germline lookup yields CDR1 DFQATT and CDR2 SNEGSKA (reference sequence). This CDR3 has 13 amino acids. As DNA, the CDR3 is TGCAGTGCTAGGGGACAGTACACAGATACGCAGTATTTT. Translation: CSARGQYTDTQYF.

The chain carries TRBV5-6 and TRBJ2-6; D unresolved. The ends were cut back, 4 bases at V and 3 bases at J, with 8 bases in the middle. The CDR3 is 14 residues long. Germline CDR1 SGHDT, CDR2 YYEEEE. CDR3 amino acids: CASSRGFGANVLTF. The CDR3 DNA reads TGTGCCAGCAGCCGTGGGTTTGGGGCCAACGTCCTGACTTTC.

This clonotype was seen ten or more times. The chain links TRBV2 to TRBJ1-1; 7 positions agree with TRBD1. The length of the CDR3 is 14 residues. Germline V lookup: CDR1 SNHLY, CDR2 FYNNEI. V lost 8 bases and J lost 1; bases outside the gene matches: 7. CDR3 coding DNA: TGTGCCAGCGTGGGGAACAGGGGGAACACTGAAGCTTTCTTT. Protein sequence: CASVGNRGNTEAFF.

The V gene is TRBV6-2 or TRBV6-3, the J gene TRBJ1-2; 7 bases align to TRBD1. Unmatched junction bases numbered 16, after V lost 2 bases and J lost 13 bases. Germline V gene lookup returns CDR1 MNHEY and CDR2 SVGEGT. The CDR3 covers 15 residues. CDR3 residues: CASSYLRAPPAGGTF. CDR3 DNA: TGTGCCAGCAGTTACCTTCGGGCCCCCCCGGCAGGGGGCACCTTC.

This clonotype was observed a handful of times. The chain employs TRBV29-1 and TRBJ2-7, with D possibly matching TRBD2 (5 bases). Germline V gene sequence: CDR1 SQVTM, CDR2 ANQGSEA. The CDR3 runs to 15 residues. Trimming took 4 bases from V and 0 from J, leaving 16 bases between them. CDR3 in amino acids: CSVGEGNPSSYEQYF. The CDR3 DNA sequence: TGCAGCGTTGGCGAGGGAAACCCGAGCTCCTACGAGCAGTACTTC.

This chain connects TRBV5-1 to TRBJ2-7; a possible D gene is TRBD1 (5 bases). This CDR3 spans 15 amino acids. Trimming left V 1 base short and J 2 bases short, with 13 bases between. The germline gives CDR1 SGHRS, CDR2 YFSETQ. This CDR3 reads CASSLRQGRTYEQYF. The CDR3 DNA is TGCGCCAGCAGCTTGCGGCAGGGTCGAACCTACGAGCAGTACTTC.

This clonotype was counted ten times or more. The chain uses TRBV29-1 and TRBJ2-3, with TRBD2 matching 11 bases. This CDR3 comprises 15 residues. With 3 bases clipped from V and 6 bases from J, the junction kept 8 bases outside the gene matches. The germline gives CDR1 SQVTM, CDR2 ANQGSEA. The DNA for the CDR3 is TGCAGCGTTGAGGGGCTAGCGGGGGGCCGGGATACGCAGTATTTT. This gives the protein CSVEGLAGGRDTQYF.

The V call is TRBV5-1, the J call TRBJ2-1; D is unclear. The V gene's germline CDR1 is SGHRS and CDR2 YFSETQ. CDR3 length equals 11 residues. V was clipped by 1 base and J by 10 bases, with 6 bases between them. CDR3 in amino acids: CASSLQAEQFF. The CDR3 DNA is TGCGCCAGCAGCTTGCAGGCCGAGCAGTTCTTC.

This clonotype was observed at least ten times. This chain links TRBV12-3 or TRBV12-4 with TRBJ2-1; D not certain. This CDR3 spans 14 amino acids. V was cut by 6 bases and J by 6 bases, with 15 bases left in between. CDR3 sequence (DNA): TGTGCCAGCAGCTTAAAGTCTTGGGGCAATGAGCAGTTCTTC. Its translation: CASSLKSWGNEQFF.